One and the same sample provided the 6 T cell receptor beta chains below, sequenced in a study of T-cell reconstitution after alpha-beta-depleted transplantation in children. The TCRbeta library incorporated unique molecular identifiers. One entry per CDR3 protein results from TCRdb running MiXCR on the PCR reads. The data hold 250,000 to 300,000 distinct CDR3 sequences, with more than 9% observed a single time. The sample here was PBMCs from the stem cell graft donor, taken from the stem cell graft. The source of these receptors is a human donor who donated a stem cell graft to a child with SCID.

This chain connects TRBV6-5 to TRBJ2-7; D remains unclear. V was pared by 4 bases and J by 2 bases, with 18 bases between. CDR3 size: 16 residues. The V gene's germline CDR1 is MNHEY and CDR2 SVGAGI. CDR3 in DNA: TGTGCCAGCAGTTTTGGGATATCCCATTTGGCCTACGAGCAGTACTTC. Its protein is CASSFGISHLAYEQYF.

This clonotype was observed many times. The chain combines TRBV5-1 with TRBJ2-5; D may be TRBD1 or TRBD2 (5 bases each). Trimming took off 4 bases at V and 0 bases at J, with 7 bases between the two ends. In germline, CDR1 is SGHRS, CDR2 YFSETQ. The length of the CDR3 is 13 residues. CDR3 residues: CASSGGNQETQYF. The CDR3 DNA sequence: TGCGCCAGCAGCGGGGGAAACCAAGAGACCCAGTACTTC.

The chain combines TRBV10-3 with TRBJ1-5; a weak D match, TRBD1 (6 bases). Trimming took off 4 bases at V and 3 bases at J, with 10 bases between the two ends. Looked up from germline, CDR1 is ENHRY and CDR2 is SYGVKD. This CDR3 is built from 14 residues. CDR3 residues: CAISGTALNQPQHF. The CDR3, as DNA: TGTGCCATCAGTGGGACAGCCCTCAATCAGCCCCAGCATTTT.

CDR3 in DNA: TGTGCCAGCAGCAACAGGGGGAATGAGCAGTTCTTC. Its translation is CASSNRGNEQFF. J is TRBJ2-1 and V is TRBV16; 8 bases line up with TRBD1. CDR1 KGHSY and CDR2 FQNENV come from the germline V gene. V shed 5 bases, J shed 7 bases, and the junction held 1 base outside the gene matches. CDR3 length equals 12 residues.

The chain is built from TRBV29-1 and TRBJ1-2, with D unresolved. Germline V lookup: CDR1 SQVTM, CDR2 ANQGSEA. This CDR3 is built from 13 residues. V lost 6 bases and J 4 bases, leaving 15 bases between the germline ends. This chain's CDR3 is CSVDRSGFYGYTF. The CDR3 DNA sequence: TGCAGCGTGGATCGTTCGGGCTTCTATGGCTACACCTTC.

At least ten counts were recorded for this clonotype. The CDR3 nucleotides are TGCGCCAGCAGCTTGGATACGGAGACCCAGTACTTC. Its protein is CASSLDTETQYF. The V call is TRBV5-1, the J call TRBJ2-5; D ambiguous. Germline V gene lookup returns CDR1 SGHRS and CDR2 YFSETQ. Trimming took 0 bases from V and 5 from J, leaving 5 bases between them. The CDR3 consists of 12 residues.